The next 13 T cell receptor beta chains were all read from a single sample in a study of OX40 agonist ivuxolimab in advanced cancers. TCRdb's copy holds only in-frame clones and misses some; the assay was immunoSEQ multiplex PCR. The table includes roughly 92,000 clones, about four fifths detected once. The material was CD4+ or CD8+ T cells sorted from blood, obtained in a trial of the OX40 agonist ivuxolimab. These receptors came from an adult with an advanced solid tumor such as melanoma, head and neck, liver or kidney cancer.

This rearrangement joins TRBV23-1 to TRBJ2-1; D is ambiguous. TRBV23-1 has ORF status, its function being uncertain. The V end lost 6 bases, the J end lost 4 bases, and 16 bases lay between the germline ends. There are 15 residues in the CDR3. The CDR3 DNA reads TGCGCCAGCAGCGACTCAGGAGCAGTATACAATGAGCAGTTCTTC. Amino acids: CASSDSGAVYNEQFF.

The chain joins TRBV6-1 to TRBJ2-2; D call uncertain. Trimming took 9 bases from V and 7 from J, leaving 21 bases between them. Germline V gene sequence: CDR1 MNHNS, CDR2 SASEGT. The CDR3 length is 15 residues. The CDR3 nucleotides are TGTGCCAGTAAGCCGTTATACTTCGGAATCGGGGAGCTGTTTTTT. The encoded protein is CASKPLYFGIGELFF.

With regard to this clone: Different DNA sequences within this sample yield the same CDR3. The chain couples TRBV27 to TRBJ1-5; D remains ambiguous. The CDR3 spans 14 residues. Germline V gene data show CDR1 as MNHEY and CDR2 as SMNVEV (reference sequence). V lost 6 bases and J 7 bases, leaving 16 bases between the germline ends. The CDR3 DNA sequence: TGTGCCAGCAGGTCAATGACCGGCAGGCAGCCCCAGCATTTT. This encodes CASRSMTGRQPQHF.

The chain is built from TRBV6-1 and TRBJ1-3; D unresolved. Germline assignment: CDR1 MNHNS and CDR2 SASEGT. The CDR3 contains 13 residues. V was trimmed by 7 bases and J by 0 bases, leaving 7 bases between them. CDR3 region: CASIEYSGNTIYF. The CDR3 DNA reads TGTGCCAGCATAGAATACTCTGGAAACACCATATATTTT.

This clone has just a few counts. The chain couples TRBV10-3 to TRBJ1-2, with D possibly being TRBD1 (5 bases). This CDR3 spans 15 amino acids. Germline V gene sequence: CDR1 ENHRY, CDR2 SYGVKD. Trimming removed 2 bases at V and 4 bases at J, with 14 bases between. The CDR3 DNA sequence: TGTGCCATCAGTGAGGAGGGGCCCACTATCTATGGCTACACCTTC. Encoded protein: CAISEEGPTIYGYTF.

In DNA, the CDR3 is TGTGCCAGCAGTTACAAGGGAACGAACACCGGGGAGCTGTTTTTT. The encoded protein is CASSYKGTNTGELFF. The chain combines TRBV6-6 with TRBJ2-2; D unclear. This CDR3 region has 15 residues. Per germline, CDR1 MNHNY and CDR2 SVGAGI (reference sequence). Trimming removed 2 bases at V and 0 bases at J, with 7 bases between.

The chain joins TRBV7-3 to TRBJ2-2, with TRBD1 matching 12 bases. This CDR3 spans 17 amino acids. V lost 0 bases to trimming and J lost 7 bases; unmatched junction nucleotides: 6. Germline assignment: CDR1 SGHTA and CDR2 FQGTGA. CDR3 region: CASSLTGQGAIGGELFF. For the CDR3, the DNA is TGTGCCAGCAGCTTAACGGGACAGGGGGCAATAGGCGGGGAGCTGTTTTTT.

The genes are TRBV29-1 and TRBJ1-2; 8 bases are a match to TRBD1. This CDR3 contains 18 residues. V dropped 4 bases and J dropped 4; count of bases not matched to a gene: 20. From germline, CDR1 is SQVTM and CDR2 ANQGSEA. The CDR3 nucleotides read TGCAGCGTTGGACCCACTACCACTTTGACAGGGGAGGTCTATGGCTACACCTTC. This gives the protein CSVGPTTTLTGEVYGYTF.

As to this clone: In the same sample, other DNA sequences code for this CDR3. The chain joins TRBV5-1 to TRBJ2-7, with D unclear. The V end lost 0 bases, the J end lost 1 base, and 8 bases lay between the germline ends. This CDR3 comprises 14 residues. Germline values: CDR1 SGHRS, CDR2 YFSETQ. The CDR3: CASSLAGGSYEQYF. DNA of the CDR3: TGCGCCAGCAGCTTGGCCGGCGGATCCTACGAGCAGTACTTC.

Notes on this clone: Other DNA sequences in the same sample also yield this CDR3. This sequence joins TRBV11-2 and TRBJ2-1; D is perhaps TRBD2 (7 bases). The CDR3 length is 11 residues. Germline CDR1 is SGHAT and CDR2 is FQNNGV. V dropped 6 bases and J dropped 10 bases, with 10 bases sitting between them. CDR3 coding DNA: TGTGCCAGCAGTCCGGGGGGCGAGCAGTTCTTC. Translating gives CASSPGGEQFF.

This clone was seen only once. The chain joins TRBV19 to TRBJ1-2, with a weak D call TRBD1 (5 bases). V was pared by 5 bases and J by 8 bases, with 24 bases between. Germline V gene data show CDR1 as LNHDA and CDR2 as SQIVND (reference sequence). The CDR3 consists of 16 residues. The CDR3 spells CASSPQGGSGSIGYTF. CDR3 nucleotides: TGTGCCAGTAGTCCCCAGGGCGGCTCTGGAAGTATAGGCTACACCTTC.

This chain joins TRBV6-5 and TRBJ2-2; D may match TRBD1 or TRBD2 (5 bases each). CDR1 and CDR2 (germline): MNHEY, SVGAGI. The CDR3 extends over 15 amino acids. With 6 bases removed from V and 0 bases from J, the gap between germline ends came to 11 bases. The DNA for the CDR3 is TGTGCCAGCAGGCCCGGGACGGCGAACACCGGGGAGCTGTTTTTT. Protein: CASRPGTANTGELFF.

The chain is built from TRBV6-5 and TRBJ2-1, with D possibly TRBD1 on 6 matching bases. The CDR3 covers 15 residues. The ends were cut back, 6 bases at V and 3 bases at J, with 15 bases in the middle. Germline values: CDR1 MNHEY, CDR2 SVGAGI. CDR3 in DNA: TGTGCCAGCAGACACAGGGTAGGAGGCTACAATGAGCAGTTCTTC. It translates to CASRHRVGGYNEQFF.